The T cell receptor (beta chain) under discussion was sequenced for a study of cytomegalovirus exposure and HLA in healthy donors. Study conclusions and caveats: Most subjects had HLA-A and HLA-B alleles reportedly predicted accurately by TCR beta sequences. Sequencing likely caused a cluster of highly shared sequence variants. In vitro checks showed that a few CMV-associated chains really do target CMV antigens.

With regard to this clone: The antigen is unknown.

The V gene's germline CDR1 is SGHRS and CDR2 YFSETQ. The V gene lost 2 bases and the J gene lost 3 bases, with 11 bases spanning the gap. This CDR3 has 14 residues. Use of 60 Vbeta and 13 Jbeta primers characterized the PCR. Original methodology: A later analysis tallied about 80 million unique TCR beta chains, around 12 million of them shared. Produced via immunoSEQ multiplex PCR; TCRdb's table is partial and in-frame only. From that table come the V and J calls and clone size; the DNA was used to work out D and trimming. Among some 120,000 clones, less than 80% were seen once, and the ten largest hold 1.9%.

What was sequenced was PBMCs. The TCR comes from a man aged 50 or older in good health and CMV-seronegative. The chain couples TRBV5-1 to TRBJ1-1; D unresolved. The CDR3, as DNA: TGCGCCAGCAGCTTTCGGGAGAGGGACACTGAAGCTTTCTTT. Amino acids: CASSFRERDTEAFF.